Described below is a single T cell receptor beta chain sequence and its context. Cohorts were determined from participant-reported clinical history. These data come from a study of blood T cell repertoires in COVID-19. Overall study context: The United States, Italy and Spain supplied acute and convalescent COVID-19 samples.

The CDR3 runs 13 residues. Germline CDR1 GTSNPN, CDR2 SVGIG (reference sequence). The germline V and J ends were trimmed by 1 base and 7 bases, with 14 bases remaining between them. Original processing notes: Amplification from reference gene primers served as the basis for estimated nucleated cell counts. This table comes from immunoSEQ multiplex PCR, and its TCRdb copy is limited to in-frame clones, with some not included. D and trimming were read from the DNA, whereas the V and J calls and clone size are those reported in that table. Seen here are 320,000 or so clones, about 85% observed once, and the top ten hold over 1.5%.

The source material was PBMCs or T cells enriched from blood (not recorded which). The V and J genes are TRBV30 and TRBJ2-7, with D tentatively TRBD2 (7 bases). The clonotype was recovered from a woman in her 30s who had been exposed to COVID-19. The CDR3 region is CAWSAIQGGEQYF. The CDR3 region has the DNA TGTGCCTGGAGTGCAATACAGGGAGGGGAGCAGTACTTC.